Presented here are 6 T cell receptor beta chains from one specimen sequenced in a study of T cells in localized non-small cell lung cancer. Measured with immunoSEQ multiplex PCR; TCRdb has only the in-frame clones, and not every one. The table lists 10,000 to 15,000 clones, roughly 84% of them singletons. The sequencing used peripheral blood, collected before any cancer treatment. The receptors stem from a male donor at least 60 years old with stage I squamous cell lung carcinoma.

The chain combines TRBV4-2 with TRBJ2-1; 12 nucleotides agree with TRBD2. Germline V gene data show CDR1 as LGHNA and CDR2 as YNFKEQ. This CDR3 contains 16 residues. V lost 0 bases to trimming and J lost 8 bases; unmatched junction nucleotides: 5. CDR3 region: CASSQEASGRAYEQFF. The CDR3 nucleotides are TGTGCCAGCAGCCAAGAGGCTAGCGGGAGGGCCTATGAGCAGTTCTTC.

J is TRBJ2-5 and V is TRBV9; tentative D call: TRBD2 (6 bases). V shed 0 bases and J shed 5 bases, with 20 bases lying between them. CDR3 size: 17 residues. Germline loops: CDR1 SGDLS, CDR2 YYNGEE. DNA for the CDR3: TGTGCCAGCAGCGTAGGGTTAGGGCAAGCGGAGGGGGAGACCCAGTACTTC. Translated: CASSVGLGQAEGETQYF.

This chain joins TRBV5-1 and TRBJ2-3; TRBD1 agrees at 11 bases. From germline, CDR1 is SGHRS and CDR2 YFSETQ. CDR3 length: 18 residues. With V trimmed by 3 bases and J by 3 bases, 12 bases remained unmatched. The CDR3 reads CASSSARWTGGVTDTQYF. CDR3 nucleotides: TGCGCCAGCAGCTCGGCCCGGTGGACAGGGGGCGTGACAGATACGCAGTATTTT.

V is TRBV5-1 and J is TRBJ1-2; 7 positions match TRBD1. CDR1 and CDR2 (germline): SGHRS, YFSETQ. Trimming took 4 bases from V and 10 from J; bases not matched to a gene: 7. The CDR3 is 12 residues long. For the CDR3, the DNA is TGCGCCAGCAGCGTGGGGACAGACTTCTACACCTTC. It yields the protein CASSVGTDFYTF. The complete variable domain, with remaining parts taken from reference TRBV5-1 and TRBJ1-2, reads KAGVTQTPRYLIKTRGQQVTLSCSPISGHRSVSWYQQTPGQGLQFLFEYFSETQRNKGNFPGRFSGRQFSNSRSEMNVSTLELGDSALYLCASSVGTDFYTFGSGTRLTVV.

The gene calls are TRBV6-1 and TRBJ1-3, with D possibly matching TRBD1 (6 bases). The V and J ends lost 2 bases and 2 bases respectively, with 10 bases between them. The CDR3 runs to 15 residues. Germline CDR1 and CDR2: MNHNS and SASEGT. The CDR3 here is CASSETGGTGNTIYF. Here the CDR3 DNA reads TGTGCCAGCAGTGAAACGGGGGGCACTGGAAACACCATATATTTT.

V usage is TRBV6-1 and J usage is TRBJ2-3, with a possible D match to TRBD2 (5 bases). The V gene's germline CDR1 is MNHNS and CDR2 SASEGT. Trimming shortened V by 1 base and J by 11 bases, and 13 bases separated the two germline ends. The CDR3 runs 13 residues. The CDR3: CASSEDGVIGQYF. For the CDR3, the DNA is TGTGCCAGCAGTGAAGACGGGGTGATTGGGCAGTATTTT.